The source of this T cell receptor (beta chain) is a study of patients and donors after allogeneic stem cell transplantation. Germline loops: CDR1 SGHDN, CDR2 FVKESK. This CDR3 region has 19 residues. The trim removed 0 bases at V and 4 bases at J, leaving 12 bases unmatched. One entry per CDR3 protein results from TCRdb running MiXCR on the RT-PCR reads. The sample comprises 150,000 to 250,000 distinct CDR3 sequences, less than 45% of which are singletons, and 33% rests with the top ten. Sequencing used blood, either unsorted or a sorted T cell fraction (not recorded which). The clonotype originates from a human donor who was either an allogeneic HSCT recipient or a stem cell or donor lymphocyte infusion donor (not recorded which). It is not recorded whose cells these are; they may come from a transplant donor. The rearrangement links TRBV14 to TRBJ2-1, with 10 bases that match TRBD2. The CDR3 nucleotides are TGTGCCAGCAGCCAAGACCCTTCAATAGCGGGAGGCTTGTACAATGAGCAGTTCTTC. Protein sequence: CASSQDPSIAGGLYNEQFF.